Listed below are T cell receptor beta chains from one sample, sequenced in a study of neurological immune-mediated disorders. TCRdb ran MiXCR on the 5' RACE reads and lists one entry per CDR3 protein. The table includes around 30,000 distinct CDR3 sequences, roughly an eighth detected once. The material sequenced was PBMCs. The receptors were gathered from a man aged 60 to 75 in good health. The CDR3 runs from the conserved cysteine through the conserved F or W. The D gene is left open where the match is weak. Size tells how often a clone was seen (once, few, many) or the class of an expanded clone, and some rows leave it out.

D gene	J gene	clone size	V gene	CDR3 protein	CDR3 DNA
TRBD2	TRBJ2-3	.	TRBV10-1	CASSGPRLADTQYF	TGCGCCAGTAGTGGCCCTCGACTAGCGGATACGCAGTATTTT
.	TRBJ2-7	many	TRBV5-1	CASSPPGGMSSYEQYF	TGCGCCAGCAGCCCCCCTGGGGGAATGAGCTCCTACGAGCAGTACTTC
.	TRBJ1-1	many	TRBV7-2	CASSLDGRWNTEAFF	TGTGCCAGCAGCTTAGATGGCAGGTGGAACACTGAAGCTTTCTTT
TRBD1	TRBJ2-4	many	TRBV4-1	CASSQPGQGAGAKNIQYF	TGCGCCAGCAGCCAGCCGGGACAGGGGGCAGGAGCCAAAAACATTCAGTACTTC
.	TRBJ1-4	many	TRBV20-1	CSARQTLEEKLFF	TGCAGTGCTAGACAGACTTTGGAAGAAAAACTGTTTTTT
TRBD1	TRBJ1-2	many	TRBV20-1	CSALTGDGYGYTF	TGCAGTGCGCTCACAGGGGATGGCTATGGCTACACCTTC
TRBD1	TRBJ2-1	many	TRBV7-3	CASRQGHGHNEQFF	TGTGCCAGCAGACAGGGGCATGGTCACAATGAGCAGTTCTTC
TRBD1	TRBJ2-2	many	TRBV28	CASSLYGTANTGELFF	TGTGCCAGCAGTTTATACGGGACAGCGAACACCGGGGAGCTGTTTTTT
.	TRBJ2-3	few	TRBV20-1	CSAMTTDTQYF	TGCAGTGCCATGACAACGGATACGCAGTATTTT
TRBD2	TRBJ2-3	many	TRBV7-8	CASSLFGGGADTQYF	TGTGCCAGCAGCTTATTCGGGGGGGGGGCAGATACGCAGTATTTT
TRBD1	TRBJ2-3	many	TRBV20-1	CSARGSIGQASTDTQYF	TGCAGTGCTAGAGGTTCAATCGGACAGGCGAGCACAGATACGCAGTATTTT
.	TRBJ2-6	many	TRBV7-9	CASSGSGANVLTF	TGTGCCAGCAGCGGCTCTGGGGCCAACGTCCTGACTTTC
.	TRBJ2-2	many	TRBV20-1	CSAPTELNTGELFF	TGCAGTGCCCCGACAGAGCTTAACACCGGGGAGCTGTTTTTT
TRBD1	TRBJ2-5	many	TRBV4-3	CASSQETGSQETQYF	TGCGCCAGCAGCCAGGAGACAGGGAGCCAAGAGACCCAGTACTTC
.	TRBJ2-7	.	TRBV27	CASSLGPESYEQYF	TGTGCCAGCAGTTTAGGGCCCGAGTCCTACGAGCAGTACTTC
.	TRBJ1-1	many	TRBV5-1	CASSLEVRDTEAFF	TGCGCCAGCAGCTTGGAGGTCAGAGACACTGAAGCTTTCTTT
TRBD1	TRBJ2-7	many	TRBV5-1	CASNLDRDGIPYEQYF	TGCGCCAGCAATCTCGACAGGGACGGAATCCCCTACGAGCAGTACTTC
TRBD1	TRBJ2-7	many	TRBV9	CASSPPQGDIYEQYF	TGTGCCAGCAGCCCCCCACAGGGGGATATCTACGAGCAGTACTTC
TRBD1	TRBJ2-5	many	TRBV20-1	CSAGTASETQYF	TGCAGTGCGGGGACAGCCAGCGAGACCCAGTACTTC
TRBD1	TRBJ2-7	many	TRBV5-6	CASSQQGQGTYEQYF	TGTGCCAGCAGCCAGCAGGGACAGGGGACGTACGAGCAGTACTTC
TRBD1	TRBJ1-5	many	TRBV20-1	CSVSGQGNQPQHF	TGCAGTGTCTCGGGACAGGGAAATCAGCCCCAGCATTTT
.	TRBJ2-6	few	TRBV21-1	CASSNRDRGRGANVLTF	TGTGCCAGCAGCAACCGGGACAGGGGGCGTGGGGCCAACGTCCTGACTTTC
.	TRBJ1-1	.	TRBV2	CARWWDAEAFF	TGTGCCAGATGGTGGGACGCCGAAGCTTTCTTT
TRBD1	TRBJ2-5	many	TRBV5-1	CASSANTGGGETQYF	TGCGCCAGCAGCGCAAATACAGGGGGCGGGGAGACCCAGTACTTC
.	TRBJ1-4	many	TRBV5-1	CASSLDGGPFFGLFF	TGCGCCAGCAGCTTGGACGGGGGCCCCTTTTTCGGACTGTTTTTT
.	TRBJ1-1	medium-sized	TRBV27	CASSITVNTEAFF	TGTGCCAGCAGTATAACAGTGAACACTGAAGCTTTCTTT
.	TRBJ2-2	many	TRBV5-6	CASSFGLSGELFF	TGTGCCAGCAGCTTCGGGTTGAGCGGGGAGCTGTTTTTT
TRBD2	TRBJ2-1	many	TRBV5-5	CASSLQIAGTSGRLVF	TGTGCCAGCAGCTTGCAGATAGCCGGGACTAGCGGGAGACTAGTCTTC
TRBD2	TRBJ2-7	many	TRBV6-6	CASSYSGGTSSYEQYF	TGTGCCAGCAGTTACTCGGGCGGGACTAGCTCCTACGAGCAGTACTTC
.	TRBJ2-7	many	TRBV28	CASSTPDRQGAYEQYF	TGTGCCAGCAGCACCCCTGATCGACAAGGGGCCTACGAGCAGTACTTC
.	TRBJ1-4	many	TRBV5-1	CASSLDTATNEKLFF	TGCGCCAGCAGCTTGGATACGGCAACTAATGAAAAACTGTTTTTT
.	TRBJ1-2	many	TRBV19	CASSRQGNYGYTF	TGTGCCAGCAGTAGGCAGGGAAACTATGGCTACACCTTC
.	TRBJ2-1	many	TRBV10-3	CAISDPRTGYNEQFF	TGTGCCATCAGTGACCCGCGGACTGGCTACAATGAGCAGTTCTTC
TRBD1	TRBJ1-2	many	TRBV7-2	CASSLAGDSKRNYTF	TGTGCCAGCAGCTTAGCGGGGGACAGTAAAAGAAACTACACCTTC
.	TRBJ1-1	.	TRBV5-4	CASSLERVNTEAFF	TGTGCCAGCAGCTTGGAGCGGGTGAACACTGAAGCTTTCTTT
.	TRBJ2-7	many	TRBV6-5	CASSYSMVQYNEQYF	TGTGCCAGCAGTTACTCGATGGTACAATATAACGAGCAGTACTTC
TRBD2	TRBJ2-1	many	TRBV5-1	CASSTGTPGLAGVDEQFF	TGCGCCAGCAGCACGGGGACCCCGGGACTAGCGGGAGTGGATGAGCAGTTCTTC
TRBD1	TRBJ1-1	many	TRBV4-1	CASSPGTERNTEAFF	TGCGCCAGCAGCCCCGGGACAGAGAGAAACACTGAAGCTTTCTTT
.	TRBJ1-2	medium-sized	TRBV5-1	CASSLGQLYGYTF	TGCGCCAGCAGCTTGGGACAGCTCTATGGCTACACCTTC
TRBD2	TRBJ2-3	few	TRBV4-2	CASSQRGADTQYF	TGTGCCAGCAGCCAACGGGGGGCAGATACGCAGTATTTT
.	TRBJ2-3	many	TRBV20-1	CSVLSDTQYF	TGCAGTGTTCTCTCCGATACGCAGTATTTT
.	TRBJ2-7	many	TRBV20-1	CSAKAQSSYEQYF	TGCAGTGCTAAGGCCCAGAGCTCCTACGAGCAGTACTTC
TRBD1	TRBJ2-7	many	TRBV20-1	CSASRRQGAGEQYF	TGCAGTGCTAGTAGGCGACAGGGGGCCGGAGAGCAGTACTTC
.	TRBJ2-3	many	TRBV6-5	CASRAPGIVDTQYF	TGTGCCAGCCGAGCGCCAGGAATAGTGGATACGCAGTATTTT
TRBD1	TRBJ1-2	many	TRBV5-1	CASSLGTGVGYTF	TGCGCCAGCAGCTTGGGGACAGGGGTCGGCTACACCTTC
TRBD2	TRBJ2-4	many	TRBV20-1	CSATGLAGDKNIQYF	TGCAGTGCTACTGGACTAGCGGGGGACAAAAACATTCAGTACTTC
.	TRBJ1-1	many	TRBV7-2	CASSRTIGRTEAFF	TGTGCCAGCAGCCGCACTATAGGGCGCACTGAAGCTTTCTTT
.	TRBJ2-1	many	TRBV20-1	CSARERNYNEQFF	TGCAGTGCTAGGGAGCGGAATTACAATGAGCAGTTCTTC
.	TRBJ1-1	many	TRBV3-1	CASSQGRLGGQTEAFF	TGTGCCAGCAGCCAAGGGAGACTGGGCGGCCAGACTGAAGCTTTCTTT
.	TRBJ1-1	many	TRBV7-8	CASSSTEHGVTEAFF	TGTGCCAGCAGCAGCACGGAACATGGGGTCACTGAAGCTTTCTTT